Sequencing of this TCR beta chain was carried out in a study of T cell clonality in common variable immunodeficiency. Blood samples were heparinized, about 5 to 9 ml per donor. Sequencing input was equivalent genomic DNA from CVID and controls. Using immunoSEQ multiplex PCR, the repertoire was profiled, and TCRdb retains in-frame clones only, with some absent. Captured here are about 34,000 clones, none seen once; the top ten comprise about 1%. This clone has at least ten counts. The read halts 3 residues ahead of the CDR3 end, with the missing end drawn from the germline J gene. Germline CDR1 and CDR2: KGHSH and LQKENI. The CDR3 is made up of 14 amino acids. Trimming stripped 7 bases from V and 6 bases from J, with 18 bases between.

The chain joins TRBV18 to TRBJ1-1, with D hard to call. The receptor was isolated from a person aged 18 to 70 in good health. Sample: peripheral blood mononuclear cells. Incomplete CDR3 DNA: TGTGCCAGCTGCCCCCCGGAGGCGGCGGCTGAA. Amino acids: CASCPPEAAAE. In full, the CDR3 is CASCPPEAAAEAFF.